Shown below are 5 T cell receptor beta chains from a single sample sequenced in a study of shared clonotypes between healthy human individuals. Terminally differentiated effector memory CD45RA+ cells were excluded by CCR7 positive selection of CD45RO-negative cells. Some clones are missing from TCRdb's copy, which holds only in-frame ones; the method was immunoSEQ multiplex PCR. The profile shows roughly 550,000 clones, over 95% of them singletons. The sample was naive CD8+ T cells sorted from blood. The receptors shown here come from a woman aged 25-40 years in good health.

The chain links TRBV27 to TRBJ2-1; D unclear. The CDR3 length is 13 residues. CDR1 and CDR2 (germline): MNHEY, SMNVEV (reference sequence). The V end lost 5 bases, the J end lost 6 bases, and 11 bases lay between the germline ends. The CDR3 coding sequence is TGTGCCAGCAGTCCCCCCCAGCTCAATGAGCAGTTCTTC. This encodes CASSPPQLNEQFF.

The chain links TRBV6-1 to TRBJ1-5; 9 bases are shared with TRBD1. CDR1 and CDR2 from the germline V gene are MNHNS and SASEGT. The CDR3 consists of 15 residues. The V segment lost 3 bases and the J segment 6 bases; nucleotides outside the gene matches: 6. The CDR3: CASSDQQGAGQPQHF. As DNA, the CDR3 is TGTGCCAGCAGTGACCAACAGGGGGCAGGTCAGCCCCAGCATTTT.

In nucleotides, the CDR3 is TGTGCCAGCAGTTCCCCTTTTTTGCAGTATTTT. It is translated as CASSSPFLQYF. The V and J genes are TRBV28 and TRBJ2-3, with D unclear. Germline CDR1 MDHEN, CDR2 SYDVKM. The CDR3 is 11 residues long. The germline V and J ends were trimmed by 4 bases and 11 bases, with 10 bases remaining between them. The full variable domain, in which reference TRBV28 and TRBJ2-3 provide the parts outside the CDR3, is DVKVTQSSRYLVKRTGEKVFLECVQDMDHENMFWYRQDPGLGLRLIYFSYDVKMKEKGDIPEGYSVSREKKERFSLILESASTNQTSMYLCASSSPFLQYFGPGTRLTVL.

For this clone: The sample has other DNA sequences that encode this CDR3 too. This sequence joins TRBV5-6 and TRBJ2-7; 7 positions match TRBD2. The germline CDR1 and CDR2 sequences are SGHDT and YYEEEE. The V gene end was trimmed by 0 bases and the J gene end by 1 base; junction bases not matched to a gene: 1. This CDR3 spans 14 amino acids. CDR3 residues: CASSLAGGSYEQYF. The CDR3 region has the DNA TGTGCCAGCAGCTTGGCGGGGGGTTCCTACGAGCAGTACTTC.

This clone was picked up one time. The chain couples TRBV7-9 to TRBJ1-2, with TRBD1 as a possible D gene (6 bases). CDR1 is SEHNR, CDR2 FQNEAQ, per germline (reference sequence). V gave up 5 bases and J gave up 3 bases, with 19 bases separating them. CDR3 length: 16 amino acids. The CDR3 nucleotides are TGTGCCAGCAGCCCGATGGGGGCGGGGGGCTACTATGGCTACACCTTC. Amino acid sequence: CASSPMGAGGYYGYTF.